This TCR beta chain was documented in a study of T cell clones after liver transplantation. Study results and caveats: Donor-reactive sequences fell more than third party-reactive ones, suggesting partial deletion.

About this clone itself: Its antigen is undetermined.

Sequenced by immunoSEQ multiplex PCR; TCRdb stores in-frame clones only, minus some. The table lists approximately 51,000 clones, roughly nine tenths of them singletons. This sample comprised CD8+ T cells from blood, obtained 12 months after liver transplant. The TCR was taken from a human patient who received a liver transplant. Some T cells may be the graft donor's.

The CDR3 loop reads CASRKGGYEQYF. The CDR3 DNA is TGTGCCAGCAGGAAGGGGGGTTACGAGCAGTACTTC. The genes are TRBV6-5 and TRBJ2-7; D is perhaps TRBD1 or TRBD2 (6 bases each). The germline V gene encodes CDR1 MNHEY and CDR2 SVGAGI. The CDR3 consists of 12 residues. Trimming shortened V by 6 bases and J by 4 bases, and 10 bases separated the two germline ends.